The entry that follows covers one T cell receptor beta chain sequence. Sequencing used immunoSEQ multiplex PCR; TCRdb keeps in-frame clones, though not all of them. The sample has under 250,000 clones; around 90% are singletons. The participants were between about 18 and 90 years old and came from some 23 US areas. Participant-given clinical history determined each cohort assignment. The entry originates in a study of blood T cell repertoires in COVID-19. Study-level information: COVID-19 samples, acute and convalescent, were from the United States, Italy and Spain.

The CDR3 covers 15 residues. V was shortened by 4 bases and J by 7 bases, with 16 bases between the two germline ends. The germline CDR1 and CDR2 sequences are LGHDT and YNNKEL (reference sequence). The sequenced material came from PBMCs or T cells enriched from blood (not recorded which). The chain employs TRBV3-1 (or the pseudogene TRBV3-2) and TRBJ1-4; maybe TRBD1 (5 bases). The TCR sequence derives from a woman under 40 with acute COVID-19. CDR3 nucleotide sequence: TGTGCCAGCAGCCCTGCAGGGTCTTCGGGTGAAAAACTGTTTTTT. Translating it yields CASSPAGSSGEKLFF.